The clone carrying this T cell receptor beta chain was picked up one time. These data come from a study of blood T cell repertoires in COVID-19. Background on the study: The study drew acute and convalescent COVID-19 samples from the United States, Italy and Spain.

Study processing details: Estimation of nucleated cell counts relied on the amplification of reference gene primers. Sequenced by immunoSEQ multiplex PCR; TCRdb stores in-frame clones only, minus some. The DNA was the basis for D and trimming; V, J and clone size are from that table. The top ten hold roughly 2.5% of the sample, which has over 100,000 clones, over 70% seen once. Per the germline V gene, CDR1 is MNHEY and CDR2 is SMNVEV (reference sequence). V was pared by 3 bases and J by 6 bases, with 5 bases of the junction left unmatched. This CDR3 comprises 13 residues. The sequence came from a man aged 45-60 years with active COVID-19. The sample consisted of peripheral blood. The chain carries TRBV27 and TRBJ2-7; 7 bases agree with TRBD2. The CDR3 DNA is TGTGCCAGCAGTTTTACCAGCGGGGCCGAGCAGTACTTC. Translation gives CASSFTSGAEQYF.